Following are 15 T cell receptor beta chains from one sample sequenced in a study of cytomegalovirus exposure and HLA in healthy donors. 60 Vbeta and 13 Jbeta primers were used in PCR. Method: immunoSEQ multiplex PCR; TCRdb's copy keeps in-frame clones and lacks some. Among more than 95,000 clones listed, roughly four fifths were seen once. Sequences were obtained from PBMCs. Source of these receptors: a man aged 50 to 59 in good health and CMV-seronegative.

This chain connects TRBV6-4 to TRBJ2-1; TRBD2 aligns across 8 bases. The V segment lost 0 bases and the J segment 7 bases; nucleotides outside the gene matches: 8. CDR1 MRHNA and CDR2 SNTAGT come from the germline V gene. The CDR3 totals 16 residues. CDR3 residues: CASSDSWLAGWNEQFF. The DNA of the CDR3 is TGTGCCAGCAGTGACTCTTGGTTAGCGGGGTGGAATGAGCAGTTCTTC.

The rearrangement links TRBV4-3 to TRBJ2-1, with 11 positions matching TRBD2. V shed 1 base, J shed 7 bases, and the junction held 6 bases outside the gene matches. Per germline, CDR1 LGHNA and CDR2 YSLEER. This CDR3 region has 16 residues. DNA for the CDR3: TGCGCCAGCAGCCAAGGAAGGGGACTAGCGGCTAATGAGCAGTTCTTC. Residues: CASSQGRGLAANEQFF.

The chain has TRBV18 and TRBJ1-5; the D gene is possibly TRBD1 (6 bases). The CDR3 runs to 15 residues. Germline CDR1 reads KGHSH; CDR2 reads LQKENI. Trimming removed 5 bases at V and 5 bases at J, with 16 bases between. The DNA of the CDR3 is TGTGCCAGCTCAGCGGACAGTTCCCTTGATCAGCCCCAGCATTTT. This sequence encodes CASSADSSLDQPQHF. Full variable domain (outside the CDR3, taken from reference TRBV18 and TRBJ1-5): NAGVMQNPRHLVRRRGQEARLRCSPMKGHSHVYWYRQLPEEGLKFMVYLQKENIIDESGMPKERFSAEFPKEGPSILRIQQVVRGDSAAYFCASSADSSLDQPQHFGDGTRLSIL.

In DNA, the CDR3 is TGTGCCAGCAGTTATATCGCAGGGTCGAAAAAATCACCCCTCCACTTT. It yields the protein CASSYIAGSKKSPLHF. The J gene is TRBJ1-6, the V gene TRBV6-5; TRBD1 is a possible D gene (5 bases). The CDR3 runs 16 residues. V lost 3 bases and J 10 bases, leaving 19 bases between the germline ends. Per the germline V gene, CDR1 is MNHEY and CDR2 is SVGAGI.

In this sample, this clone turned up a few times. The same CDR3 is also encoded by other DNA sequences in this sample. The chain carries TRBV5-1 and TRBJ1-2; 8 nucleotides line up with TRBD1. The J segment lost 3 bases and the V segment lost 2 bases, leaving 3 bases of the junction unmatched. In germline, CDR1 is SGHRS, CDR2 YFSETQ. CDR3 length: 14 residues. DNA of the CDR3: TGCGCCAGCAGCTTCTCGACAGGGGACTATGGCTACACCTTC. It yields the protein CASSFSTGDYGYTF.

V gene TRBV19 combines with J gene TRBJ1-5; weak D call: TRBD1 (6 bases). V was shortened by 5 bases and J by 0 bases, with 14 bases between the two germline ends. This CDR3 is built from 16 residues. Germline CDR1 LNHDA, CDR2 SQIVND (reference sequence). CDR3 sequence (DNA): TGTGCCAGTAGTCCCCGGGGGGCTCATAGCAATCAGCCCCAGCATTTT. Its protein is CASSPRGAHSNQPQHF.

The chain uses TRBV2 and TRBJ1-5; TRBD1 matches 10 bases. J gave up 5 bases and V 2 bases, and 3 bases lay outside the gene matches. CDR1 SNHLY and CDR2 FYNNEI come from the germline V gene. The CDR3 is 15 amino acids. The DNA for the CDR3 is TGTGCCAGCAGTGAAATGGGACAGGGGCATCAGCCCCAGCATTTT. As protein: CASSEMGQGHQPQHF.

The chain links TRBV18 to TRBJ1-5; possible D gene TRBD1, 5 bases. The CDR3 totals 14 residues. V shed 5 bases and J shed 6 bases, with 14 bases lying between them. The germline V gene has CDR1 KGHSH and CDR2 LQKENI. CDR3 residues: CASSSTQVRQPQHF. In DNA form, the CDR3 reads TGTGCCAGCTCATCCACACAGGTTCGTCAGCCCCAGCATTTT.

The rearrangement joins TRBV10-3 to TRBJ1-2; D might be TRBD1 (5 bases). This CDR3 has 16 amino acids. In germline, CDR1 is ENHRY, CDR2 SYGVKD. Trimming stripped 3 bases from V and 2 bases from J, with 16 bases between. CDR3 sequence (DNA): TGTGCCATCAGTGAACCCCGTGTGGGGGGGAACTATGGCTACACCTTC. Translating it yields CAISEPRVGGNYGYTF.

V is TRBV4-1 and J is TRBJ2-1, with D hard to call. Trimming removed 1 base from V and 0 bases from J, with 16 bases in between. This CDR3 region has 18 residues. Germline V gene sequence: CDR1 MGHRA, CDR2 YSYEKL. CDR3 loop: CASSQGFFGGPSYNEQFF. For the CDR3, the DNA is TGCGCCAGCAGCCAAGGGTTTTTTGGTGGGCCCTCCTACAATGAGCAGTTCTTC.

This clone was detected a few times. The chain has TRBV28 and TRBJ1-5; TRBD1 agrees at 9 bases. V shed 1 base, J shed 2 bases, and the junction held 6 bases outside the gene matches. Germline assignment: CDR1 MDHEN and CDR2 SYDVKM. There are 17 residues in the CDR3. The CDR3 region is CASSLFPRTGGNQPQHF. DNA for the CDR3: TGTGCCAGCAGTTTATTCCCCCGGACAGGGGGCAATCAGCCCCAGCATTTT.

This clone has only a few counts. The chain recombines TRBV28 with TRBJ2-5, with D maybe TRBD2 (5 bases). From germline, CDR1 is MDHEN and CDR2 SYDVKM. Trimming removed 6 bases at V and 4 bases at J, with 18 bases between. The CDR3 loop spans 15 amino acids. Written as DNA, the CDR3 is TGTGCCAGCAGCGGCGCGCTGGGGAGAGGAGAGACCCAGTACTTC. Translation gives CASSGALGRGETQYF.

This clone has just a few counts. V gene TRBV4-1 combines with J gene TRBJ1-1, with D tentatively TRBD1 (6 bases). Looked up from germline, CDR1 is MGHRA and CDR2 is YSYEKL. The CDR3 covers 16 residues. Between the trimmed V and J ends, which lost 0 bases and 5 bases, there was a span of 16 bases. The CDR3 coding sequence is TGCGCCAGCAGCCAAGACGGGACATTACGGAGTACTGAAGCTTTCTTT. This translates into CASSQDGTLRSTEAFF.

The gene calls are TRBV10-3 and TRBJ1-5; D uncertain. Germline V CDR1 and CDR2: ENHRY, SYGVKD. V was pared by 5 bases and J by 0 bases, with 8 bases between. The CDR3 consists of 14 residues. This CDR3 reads CAISLGDSNQPQHF. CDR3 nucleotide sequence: TGTGCCATCAGTCTCGGAGATAGCAATCAGCCCCAGCATTTT.

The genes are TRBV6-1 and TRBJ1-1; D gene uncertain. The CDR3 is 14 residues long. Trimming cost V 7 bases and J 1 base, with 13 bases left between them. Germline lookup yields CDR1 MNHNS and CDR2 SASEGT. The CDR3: CASKEELQNTEAFF. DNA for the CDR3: TGTGCCAGCAAGGAGGAGTTACAGAACACTGAAGCTTTCTTT.